This TCR beta chain is drawn from a study of shared clonotypes between healthy human individuals. Germline V gene lookup returns CDR1 GTSNPN and CDR2 SVGIG (reference sequence). This CDR3 region has 15 residues. V was pared by 2 bases and J by 4 bases, with 7 bases of the junction left unmatched. With regard to this clone: Its antigen is as yet unknown.

None of the donors, who were healthy HIV-negative adults, had recently had acute infections or vaccinations. Produced via immunoSEQ multiplex PCR; TCRdb's table is partial and in-frame only. The sample holds some 900,000 clones, 76% seen once. Study-level points and caveats: Collection of samples was limited to blood; tissue repertoires likely differ.

The sequence derives from a man aged 18 to 35 in good health. Sequencing input: memory CD4+ T cells sorted from blood. Subset of the sample: CD45RA-negative fraction. The chain recombines TRBV30 with TRBJ1-4, with 7 bases aligning to TRBD1. DNA for the CDR3: TGTGCCTGGAGTCTCACCGGGACAGTTAATGAAAAACTGTTTTTT. The encoded protein is CAWSLTGTVNEKLFF.